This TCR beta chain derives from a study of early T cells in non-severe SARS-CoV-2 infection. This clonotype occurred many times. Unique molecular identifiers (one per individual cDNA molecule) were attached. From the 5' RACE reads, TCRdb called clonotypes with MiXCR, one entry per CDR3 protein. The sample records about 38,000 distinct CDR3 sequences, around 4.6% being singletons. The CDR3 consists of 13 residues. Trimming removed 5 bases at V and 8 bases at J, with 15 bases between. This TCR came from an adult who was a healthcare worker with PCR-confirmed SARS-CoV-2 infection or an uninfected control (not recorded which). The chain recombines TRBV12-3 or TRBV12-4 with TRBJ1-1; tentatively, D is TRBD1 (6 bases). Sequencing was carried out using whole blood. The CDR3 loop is CASSTLRGTEAFF. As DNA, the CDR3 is TGTGCCAGCAGTACGCTCCGAGGGACAGAAGCTTTCTTT.